The 16 T cell receptor beta chains in this list originate from one sample, sequenced in a study of metastatic and nonmetastatic thyroid tumors. TCRdb reprocessed the PCR reads via MiXCR. The sample contains tens of thousands of clones, around 13% of which appear only once. Every patient was untreated before thyroid surgery. Material: tumor tissue. The receptors originated from a female donor with papillary thyroid cancer or a benign thyroid nodule (not recorded which). Some clones in this sample may be carry-over from other donors' samples.

The sample holds many counts of this clone. The CDR3 sequence: CASRPFKANYGYTF. DNA of the CDR3: TGTGCCAGCAGACCCTTTAAGGCTAACTATGGCTACACCTTC. The V and J genes are TRBV7-8 and TRBJ1-2, with D unresolved. V lost 6 bases to trimming and J lost 0 bases, with 11 bases between them. This CDR3 has 14 residues. Germline V lookup: CDR1 SGHVS, CDR2 FQNEAQ.

As regards this clone: This may be a read error, as it is one base from a much larger clone. This same CDR3 is encoded by further DNA sequences in the sample. The chain is built from TRBV18 and TRBJ2-7; 7 bases match TRBD2. Germline V gene data show CDR1 as KGHSH and CDR2 as LQKENI. The V and J ends lost 6 bases and 3 bases, in that order; junction bases with no gene match: 8. The CDR3 has 14 amino acids. Here the CDR3 DNA reads TGTGCCAGCTCGCCAGACCCGGGGGGCTACGAGCAGTACTTC. The encoded protein is CASSPDPGGYEQYF.

Remarks on this clone: A much larger clonotype is one base distant, so this may be a read error. This sequence joins TRBV19 and TRBJ1-5; D not certain. Germline CDR1 and CDR2: LNHDA and SQIVND (reference sequence). CDR3 length: 13 residues. Trimming removed 5 bases at V and 3 bases at J, with 8 bases between. The CDR3 reads CASSWQANQPQHF. In DNA form, the CDR3 reads TGTGCCAGTAGTTGGCAGGCCAATCAGCCCCAGCATTTT.

This clone was recorded at least ten times. The chain carries TRBV10-2 and TRBJ1-6, with 7 bases that match TRBD1. There are 18 residues in the CDR3. V was pared by 4 bases and J by 0 bases, with 9 bases of the junction left unmatched. In germline, CDR1 is WSHSY, CDR2 SAAADI. In nucleotides, the CDR3 is TGCGCCAGCAGTGCCGACAGGGTCTTACGCTCCTATAATTCACCCCTCCACTTT. Its translation is CASSADRVLRSYNSPLHF.

This clone has only a few counts. A read error is possible here, since a much larger clone lies one base away. The CDR3 here is CASIPQGGAGANVLTF. The CDR3 nucleotides are TGCGCCAGCATCCCACAAGGGGGCGCTGGGGCCAACGTCCTGACTTTC. V and J are TRBV5-1 and TRBJ2-6; 7 bases line up with TRBD1. From germline, CDR1 is SGHRS and CDR2 YFSETQ. V dropped 6 bases and J dropped 2; count of bases not matched to a gene: 8. The CDR3 is made up of 16 amino acids.

This clone was detected many times. A much larger clone sits a single nucleotide away, making a read error possible. The same CDR3 arises from other DNA sequences in this sample as well. This chain joins TRBV5-1 and TRBJ1-1, with D unresolved. Germline CDR1 SGHRS, CDR2 YFSETQ. This CDR3 has 14 residues. Here the CDR3 DNA reads TGCGCCAGCAGCTTGTACGGGCACGGCACTGAGGCTTTCTTT. Amino acids: CASSLYGHGTEAFF.

This clone was counted between two and nine times. Just one base apart from a much larger clone, this may be a read error. V gene TRBV20-1 combines with J gene TRBJ2-3, with 7 bases that match TRBD2. The germline V gene encodes CDR1 DFQATT and CDR2 SNEGSKA (reference sequence). The ends lost 1 base at V and 4 bases at J; junction bases unmatched: 11. The CDR3 has 16 residues. CDR3 region: CSARALEGGSSDTQYF. In DNA form, the CDR3 reads TGCAGTGCTAGAGCACTAGAGGGAGGGTCCTCAGATACGCAGTATTTT.

With respect to this clone: This may be a read error, as it is one base from a much larger clone. The chain joins TRBV5-1 to TRBJ1-2; D gene unclear. Between the trimmed V and J ends, which lost 0 bases and 8 bases, there was a span of 14 bases. In germline, CDR1 is SGHRS, CDR2 YFSETQ. The CDR3 is 14 amino acids. The DNA for the CDR3 is TGCGCCAGCAGCTTGGCGGCCGCCCCTGTAGGCTACACCTTC. Its protein product is CASSLAAAPVGYTF.

The sample holds many counts of this clone. J is TRBJ1-2 and V is TRBV6-1; TRBD1 matches at 9 bases. CDR3 length equals 16 residues. Per the germline V gene, CDR1 is MNHNS and CDR2 is SASEGT. V was pared by 6 bases and J by 6 bases, with 14 bases of the junction left unmatched. The CDR3 protein is CASSFVRDRAADGYTF. CDR3 DNA: TGTGCCAGCAGCTTCGTCCGGGACAGGGCCGCGGATGGCTACACCTTC.

This clone has ten or more counts. This chain joins TRBV11-3 and TRBJ1-1; 8 positions agree with TRBD1. The germline CDR1 and CDR2 sequences are SGHNT and YENEEA. V shed 0 bases, J shed 7 bases, and the junction held 1 base outside the gene matches. This CDR3 has 13 amino acids. The CDR3 loop reads CASSLEGTGEAFF. CDR3 coding DNA: TGTGCCAGCAGCTTAGAAGGGACAGGTGAAGCTTTCTTT. Together with reference TRBV11-3 and TRBJ1-1, the CDR3 gives the full variable domain: EAGVVQSPRYKIIEKKQPVAFWCNPISGHNTLYWYLQNLGQGPELLIRYENEEAVDDSQLPKDRFSAERLKGVDSTLKIQPAELGDSAVYLCASSLEGTGEAFFGQGTRLTVV.

In the case of this clone: Germline and junction disagree at one end, which may indicate a read error. The CDR3 DNA sequence: TGTGGTGCCCATGACAGGGGGCGTGAAAAACTGTTTTTT. Encoded protein: CGAHDRGREKLFF. J is TRBJ1-4 and V is TRBV20-1; 10 nucleotides line up with TRBD1. CDR1 is DFQATT and CDR2 is SNEGSKA in the germline V gene (reference sequence). The CDR3 has 13 residues.

A few counts support this clone. One junction end does not reproduce the germline sequence, and a read error may be involved. The chain combines TRBV6-1 with TRBJ2-6; a possible D gene is TRBD1 (5 bases). The CDR3 sequence is 16 residues long. CDR1 is MNHNS, CDR2 SASEGT, per germline. The CDR3 DNA reads TGTGCCAGCAGTGAATTAGCAGAGACTGGGGCCAACGTCCTGACCTTC. Residues: CASSELAETGANVLTF.

This clone has more than one count but fewer than ten. A much more abundant neighbour one base away suggests this may be a read error. The chain employs TRBV12-3 or TRBV12-4 and TRBJ1-1; a weak D match, TRBD1 (6 bases). This CDR3 has 14 residues. V lost 7 bases, J lost 8 bases, and 20 bases lay in between. As DNA, the CDR3 is TGTGCCAGCATTTCACCACAGGGTTTTACGGAAGCTTTCTTT. Protein: CASISPQGFTEAFF.

This clone was seen a few times. This may be a read error: a much more frequent sequence differs by one nucleotide. V is TRBV10-3 and J is TRBJ1-1, with 8 bases lining up with TRBD1. The CDR3 contains 13 residues. CDR1 is ENHRY and CDR2 is SYGVKD in the germline V gene. CDR3 residues: CAISWDRNTKAFF. DNA of the CDR3: TGTGCCATCAGCTGGGACAGGAACACTAAAGCTTTCTTT.

This clone was picked up a small number of times. CDR3 residues: CAISESIETQYF. In DNA form, the CDR3 reads TGTGCCATCAGTGAGTCTATCGAGACCCAGTACTTC. The chain recombines TRBV10-3 with TRBJ2-5, with D hard to call. Germline CDR1 and CDR2: ENHRY and SYGVKD. V was trimmed by 0 bases and J by 5 bases, leaving 4 bases between them. The CDR3 contains 12 residues.

About this clone: A much bigger clone sits one base away, suggesting this may be a read error. The CDR3 nucleotides are TGTGCCAGCAGCCTCTACCGGGACAGGGGTCGTAATGAAAAACTGTTTTTT. Translated: CASSLYRDRGRNEKLFF. The rearrangement joins TRBV11-3 to TRBJ1-4; the match to TRBD1 covers 10 bases. CDR3 length equals 17 residues. V shed 5 bases, J shed 4 bases, and the junction held 10 bases outside the gene matches. The germline V gene has CDR1 SGHNT and CDR2 YENEEA.